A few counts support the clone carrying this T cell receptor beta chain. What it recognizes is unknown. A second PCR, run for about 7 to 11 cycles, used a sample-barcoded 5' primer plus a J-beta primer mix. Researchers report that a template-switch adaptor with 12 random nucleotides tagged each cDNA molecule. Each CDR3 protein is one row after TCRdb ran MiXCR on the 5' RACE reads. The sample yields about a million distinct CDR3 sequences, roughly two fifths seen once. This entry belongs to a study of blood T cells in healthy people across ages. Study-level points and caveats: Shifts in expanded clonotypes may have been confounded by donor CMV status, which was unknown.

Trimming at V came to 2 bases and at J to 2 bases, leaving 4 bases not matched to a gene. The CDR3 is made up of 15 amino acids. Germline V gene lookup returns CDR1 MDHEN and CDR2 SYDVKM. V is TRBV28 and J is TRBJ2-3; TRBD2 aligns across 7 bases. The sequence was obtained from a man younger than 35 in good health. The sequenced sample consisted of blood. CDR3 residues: CASSLSGDPTDTQYF. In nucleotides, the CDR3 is TGTGCCAGCAGTTTAAGCGGGGACCCCACAGATACGCAGTATTTT.